The 4 T cell receptor beta chains presented below share a single source sample, sequenced in a study of blood T cell repertoires in COVID-19. Clones were read by immunoSEQ multiplex PCR, and TCRdb kept only the in-frame ones, dropping some. The profile covers around 95,000 clones, with 70% to 90% appearing a single time and over 10% taken by the ten largest. Sequencing was carried out using peripheral blood. These receptors originate from a human donor in a cohort sampled during active COVID-19.

The rearrangement links TRBV4-1 to TRBJ1-4; 7 nucleotides align to TRBD1. Germline-derived CDR1 and CDR2 are MGHRA and YSYEKL. CDR3 length equals 15 residues. V lost 4 bases, J lost 3 bases, and 5 bases stayed unmatched. CDR3 DNA: TGCGCCAGCAGCCTAAAAGGGACAGCTAATGAAAAACTGTTTTTT. Translation gives CASSLKGTANEKLFF.

The CDR3 DNA reads as TGCGCCAGCAGCCAAGATGGACATAAGGGGAACATTCAGTACTTC. This sequence encodes CASSQDGHKGNIQYF. The rearrangement links TRBV4-3 to TRBJ2-4; perhaps TRBD1 as D (5 bases). The ends were cut back, 0 bases at V and 7 bases at J, with 13 bases in the middle. The CDR3 covers 15 residues. CDR1 LGHNA and CDR2 YSLEER come from the germline V gene.

V is TRBV7-8 and J is TRBJ2-7, with 9 bases lining up with TRBD1. This CDR3 region has 15 residues. Germline CDR1 SGHVS, CDR2 FQNEAQ. The J segment lost 3 bases and the V segment lost 1 base, leaving 4 bases of the junction unmatched. In DNA, the CDR3 is TGTGCCAGCAGCTTAGTTGGGACAGGGCTCTACGAGCAGTACTTC. Residues: CASSLVGTGLYEQYF.

J is TRBJ2-1 and V is TRBV5-1; tentatively, D is TRBD1 (6 bases). Trimming pared 0 bases from V and 2 bases from J, leaving 12 bases between. Germline CDR1 reads SGHRS; CDR2 reads YFSETQ. The CDR3 is made up of 16 amino acids. The CDR3, as DNA: TGCGCCAGCAGCTTGGTAACAGGGTCCACCTACAATGAGCAGTTCTTC. This gives the protein CASSLVTGSTYNEQFF.